This entry features one TCR beta chain sequence. Its antigen remains unknown. CD8 cells regarded as naive lacked CD45RO, were positively chosen for CCR7, and omitted terminally differentiated effector memory CD45RA+ cells. This sample was included in a study of shared clonotypes between healthy human individuals. Study-wide points: Lower generation probabilities were found for non-shared clonotypes than for those shared by all four donors. Donors were few, which limited the genetic and exposure-history diversity represented. Among the subsets, naive ones generally showed larger estimated richness than memory ones.

Clones were read by immunoSEQ multiplex PCR, and TCRdb kept only the in-frame ones, dropping some. The table records about 750,000 clones, more than 85% of them present only once. The clonotype comes from a man younger than 40 in good health. Specimen: naive CD8+ T cells sorted from blood.

As DNA, the CDR3 is TGCGCCAGCAGCCAAACGGGAGGTAGTACAGATACGCAGTATTTT. This translates into CASSQTGGSTDTQYF. The rearrangement joins TRBV4-3 to TRBJ2-3; TRBD2 agrees at 7 bases. Losses at the gene ends were 2 bases for V and 3 bases for J; bases not matched to a gene: 5. Germline CDR1 LGHNA, CDR2 YSLEER. This CDR3 has 15 amino acids.